This T cell receptor beta chain comes out of a study of T-cell reconstitution after alpha-beta-depleted transplantation in children. Findings and caveats of the study: Surviving recipient T cells and intrathymic progenitors accounted for some patients' high TCRbeta diversity at day 60. One year after transplant, T-cell counts and diversity came mostly from newly produced T cells.

TCRbeta library construction was performed incorporating unique molecular identifiers. A single record per CDR3 protein comes from TCRdb applying MiXCR to the PCR reads. The table includes about 250,000 distinct CDR3 sequences, about 24% detected once. There are a few counts of this clonotype. Its antigen is not identified. Here the sequenced sample was PBMCs, mostly from graft donor cells, taken 360 days after TCRalphabeta/CD19-depleted stem cell transplant. The receptor was isolated from a female patient aged 2-10 years who had a stem cell transplant for congenital amegakaryocytic thrombocytopenia, so the T cells may come from the graft donor.

In DNA, the CDR3 is TGTGCCAGCAGCCAAAGAGGGGAACAAGCTAATGAAAAACTGTTTTTT. As protein: CASSQRGEQANEKLFF. The chain has TRBV3-1 and TRBJ1-4, with D possibly matching TRBD1 (5 bases). Germline loops: CDR1 LGHDT, CDR2 YNNKEL (reference sequence). The ends were cut back, 2 bases at V and 3 bases at J, with 13 bases in the middle. The CDR3 length is 16 residues. Together with reference TRBV3-1 and TRBJ1-4, the CDR3 gives the full variable domain: DTAVSQTPKYLVTQMGNDKSIKCEQNLGHDTMYWYKQDSKKFLKIMFSYNNKELIINETVPNRFSPKSPDKAHLNLHINSLELGDSAVYFCASSQRGEQANEKLFFGSGTQLSVL.